This T cell receptor beta chain was recorded in a study of CD8 T cells in Susac syndrome. RNA was extracted with the RNeasy kit, and a quantity of about 0.45 to 1 ug was reverse transcribed using random hexamers. One entry per CDR3 protein, called by TCRdb with MiXCR from the immunoSEQ multiplex PCR reads. The repertoire holds under 200,000 distinct CDR3 sequences, with roughly 94% as singletons. The CDR3 is 15 amino acids. CDR1 SGHNT and CDR2 YYREEE come from the germline V gene (reference sequence). Trimming left V 4 bases short and J 2 bases short, with 10 bases between. The material sequenced was CD4+ T cells from PBMCs. The TCR originated in a human donor with Susac syndrome. The genes are TRBV5-4 and TRBJ2-6, with D possibly TRBD2 on 5 matching bases. The CDR3 nucleotides read TGTGCCAGCAGCCCTATGAGGGCTGGGGCCAACGTCCTGACTTTC. Translated, it gives CASSPMRAGANVLTF. The full variable domain, with the rest looked up from reference TRBV5-4 and TRBJ2-6, is ETGVTQSPTHLIKTRGQQVTLRCSSQSGHNTVSWYQQALGQGPQFIFQYYREEENGRGNFPPRFSGLQFPNYSSELNVNALELDDSALYLCASSPMRAGANVLTFGAGSRLTVL.